The 30 T cell receptor beta chains below were found in one sample sequenced in a study of T-cell memory formation after mild COVID-19. A single record per CDR3 protein comes from TCRdb applying MiXCR to the 5' RACE reads. The sample contains 470,000 or so distinct CDR3 sequences, 20% to 25% of which appear only once. The sequencing input was PBMCs or a T cell subset sorted from them (not recorded which). The receptors shown here come from an adult woman who had mild COVID-19 (a few samples of this study predate the infection). Cell type and time point are not known.

This chain joins TRBV15 and TRBJ1-5; 7 nucleotides line up with TRBD1. The V gene end was trimmed by 4 bases and the J gene end by 3 bases; junction bases not matched to a gene: 6. CDR1 is LNHNV, CDR2 YYDKDF, per germline (reference sequence). The CDR3 spans 15 residues. CDR3: CATSKIQGHNQPQHF. The DNA for the CDR3 is TGTGCCACCAGCAAAATACAGGGGCACAATCAGCCCCAGCATTTT.

The V call is TRBV7-3, the J call TRBJ2-1; tentatively, D is TRBD2 (5 bases). The CDR3 totals 14 residues. CDR1 and CDR2 (germline): SGHTA, FQGTGA. Trimming stripped 1 base from V and 3 bases from J, with 7 bases between. CDR3 bases: TGTGCCAGCAGCTTAAGGGCGGGCTACAATGAGCAGTTCTTC. This sequence encodes CASSLRAGYNEQFF.

This clonotype was seen only a few times. The V gene is TRBV15, the J gene TRBJ1-2, with TRBD1 matching 7 bases. The CDR3 is made up of 15 amino acids. Trimming took 0 bases from V and 3 from J; bases not matched to a gene: 4. Germline CDR1 is LNHNV and CDR2 is YYDKDF (reference sequence). CDR3 sequence: CATSRDLGQYYGYTF. As DNA, the CDR3 is TGTGCCACCAGCAGAGATTTGGGACAGTACTATGGCTACACCTTC.

The table lists this clonotype with a few counts. This sequence joins TRBV5-6 and TRBJ2-7; D is tentatively TRBD1 or TRBD2 (5 bases each). The CDR3 runs to 16 residues. V dropped 4 bases and J dropped 0 bases, with 17 bases sitting between them. The germline gives CDR1 SGHDT, CDR2 YYEEEE. In nucleotides, the CDR3 is TGTGCCAGCAGCCCCACCCGGGACGGCGACTCCTACGAGCAGTACTTC. This sequence encodes CASSPTRDGDSYEQYF.

On this clonotype: At one boundary the junction diverges from the germline segment, which might be a read error. The rearrangement links TRBV24-1 to TRBJ2-1; possibly TRBD1 or TRBD2 for D (5 bases each). The CDR3 loop spans 16 amino acids. Germline-derived CDR1 and CDR2 are KGHDR and SFDVKD. CDR3 nucleotide sequence: TGTGCCACCAGTGATTATGGGACGGAGTCAGGGAATGAGAAGTTCTTC. Protein product: CATSDYGTESGNEKFF.

The chain couples TRBV4-1 to TRBJ2-1; 11 positions match TRBD2. CDR3 length equals 18 residues. CDR1 MGHRA and CDR2 YSYEKL come from the germline V gene. Germline trimming cut 0 bases from V and 4 bases from J; bases unmatched to any gene: 8. The CDR3 sequence is CASSQDLLAGGLYNEQFF. The CDR3 DNA sequence: TGCGCCAGCAGCCAAGATTTGTTAGCGGGGGGGCTTTACAATGAGCAGTTCTTC.

This clonotype was seen a handful of times. The rearrangement uses TRBV24-1 and TRBJ2-3; D may be TRBD1 (6 bases). V was trimmed by 10 bases and J by 5 bases, leaving 15 bases between them. Per the germline V gene, CDR1 is KGHDR and CDR2 is SFDVKD. The CDR3 runs 13 residues. The CDR3 region is CATRSTGEDTQYF. The CDR3 DNA reads as TGTGCCACTCGTTCGACAGGAGAAGATACGCAGTATTTT.

This sequence joins TRBV7-9 and TRBJ2-4; D possibly corresponds to TRBD1 (5 bases). Germline CDR1 and CDR2: SEHNR and FQNEAQ (reference sequence). The CDR3 length is 15 residues. Deletions cut 1 base from V and 4 bases from J, with 11 bases between. The CDR3 region is CASSLGTPSKNIQYF. The CDR3 DNA follows: TGTGCCAGCAGCTTAGGGACACCGTCTAAAAACATTCAGTACTTC.

The gene calls are TRBV12-3 or TRBV12-4 and TRBJ2-1; the match to TRBD2 covers 7 bases. V gave up 6 bases and J gave up 1 base; unmatched junction bases: 3. CDR3 length: 14 amino acids. CDR3 loop: CASSDSGSYNEQFF. The DNA for the CDR3 is TGTGCCAGCAGCGATAGCGGGTCCTACAATGAGCAGTTCTTC.

Concerning this clonotype itself: The junction shows a germline mismatch at one end, possibly a read error. The chain links TRBV9 to TRBJ1-4; 9 bases are shared with TRBD1. The CDR3 spans 18 residues. Germline V gene data show CDR1 as SGDLS and CDR2 as YYNGEE. The CDR3 DNA reads as TGTCCCAGCAGCGCGCCCCCGGGACAGGGCAATTTCAATGAAAAACTGTTTTTT. This codes for CPSSAPPGQGNFNEKLFF.

The chain links TRBV12-3 or TRBV12-4 to TRBJ2-1, with 7 bases matching TRBD1. Trimming removed 6 bases from V and 0 bases from J; junction bases left unmatched: 5. This CDR3 has 15 residues. CDR3 sequence (DNA): TGTGCCAGCAGACTCTCAGGGGGCTCCTACAATGAGCAGTTCTTC. Translating it yields CASRLSGGSYNEQFF.

This clonotype was observed many times. V usage is TRBV5-1 and J usage is TRBJ2-1, with D perhaps matching TRBD1 (5 bases). Germline loops: CDR1 SGHRS, CDR2 YFSETQ. The CDR3 totals 13 residues. With 4 bases removed from V and 0 bases from J, the gap between germline ends came to 5 bases. Here the CDR3 DNA reads TGCGCCAGCAGCAGGGGCTCCTACAATGAGCAGTTCTTC. The encoded protein is CASSRGSYNEQFF.

This clonotype showed up just a few times. This chain joins TRBV3-1 and TRBJ2-7; no firm D call. The V end lost 3 bases, the J end lost 2 bases, and 11 bases lay between the germline ends. The CDR3 runs to 14 residues. CDR1 and CDR2 from the germline V gene are LGHDT and YNNKEL (reference sequence). Here the CDR3 DNA reads TGTGCCAGCAGCCACCCAGAAACGGCCTACGAGCAGTACTTC. It translates to CASSHPETAYEQYF.

This clonotype has just a few counts. The chain has TRBV29-1 and TRBJ1-2; D unresolved. CDR3 length: 17 residues. CDR1 and CDR2 (germline): SQVTM, ANQGSEA. Trimming left V 2 bases short and J 4 bases short, with 23 bases between. The CDR3 spells CSVEWINVWTSAYGYTF. The CDR3 DNA reads as TGCAGCGTTGAATGGATCAACGTATGGACCTCGGCCTATGGCTACACCTTC.

The rearrangement uses TRBV30 and TRBJ1-2; TRBD1 might be the D (5 bases). V lost 0 bases to trimming and J lost 4 bases, with 24 bases between them. This CDR3 has 18 residues. Germline CDR1 and CDR2: GTSNPN and SVGIG (reference sequence). As DNA, the CDR3 is TGTGCCTGGAGTGTCTTGGGGGGAACCCTCCCTGGGACCTATGGCTACACCTTC. Its translation: CAWSVLGGTLPGTYGYTF.

The chain is built from TRBV7-9 and TRBJ2-4, with D tentatively TRBD1 (6 bases). The CDR3 has 16 residues. Trimming shortened V by 5 bases and J by 0 bases, and 14 bases separated the two germline ends. The germline gives CDR1 SEHNR, CDR2 FQNEAQ (reference sequence). The CDR3 loop reads CASSITDSLAKNIQYF. CDR3 in DNA: TGTGCCAGCAGCATTACGGACAGCTTAGCCAAAAACATTCAGTACTTC. The full variable domain, completed using reference TRBV7-9 and TRBJ2-4, is DTGVSQNPRHKITKRGQNVTFRCDPISEHNRLYWYRQTLGQGPEFLTYFQNEAQLEKSRLLSDRFSAERPKGSFSTLEIQRTEQGDSAMYLCASSITDSLAKNIQYFGAGTRLSVL.

V and J are TRBV5-1 and TRBJ2-3; 11 bases line up with TRBD1. The CDR3 consists of 16 residues. V was clipped by 4 bases and J by 2 bases; unmatched bases: 6. Germline V lookup: CDR1 SGHRS, CDR2 YFSETQ. The CDR3 loop reads CASSTDRGRYTDTQYF. For the CDR3, the DNA is TGCGCCAGCAGCACGGACAGGGGGCGATACACAGATACGCAGTATTTT.

The chain has TRBV10-3 and TRBJ2-7; TRBD2 aligns across 11 bases. The length of the CDR3 is 15 residues. Germline CDR1 ENHRY, CDR2 SYGVKD. Germline trimming cut 6 bases from V and 0 bases from J; bases unmatched to any gene: 4. CDR3 protein: CAISGTSGASYEQYF. The DNA for the CDR3 is TGTGCCATCAGCGGGACTAGCGGAGCCTCCTACGAGCAGTACTTC.

The chain has TRBV7-9 and TRBJ1-5, with 7 nucleotides matching TRBD1. The V gene end was trimmed by 8 bases and the J gene end by 5 bases; junction bases not matched to a gene: 12. The CDR3 sequence is 15 residues long. Germline loops: CDR1 SEHNR, CDR2 FQNEAQ (reference sequence). CDR3 protein: CASQGGGPTDQPQHF. The CDR3 coding sequence is TGTGCCAGCCAGGGGGGGGGCCCTACGGATCAGCCCCAGCATTTT.

This clonotype has just a few counts. The chain couples TRBV12-3 or TRBV12-4 to TRBJ2-1, with 8 bases aligning to TRBD2. With V trimmed by 3 bases and J by 15 bases, 7 bases remained unmatched. The CDR3 totals 12 residues. This CDR3 is CASSLQAGGAFF. The CDR3 region has the DNA TGTGCCAGCAGTTTGCAAGCCGGGGGGGCGTTCTTC.

For the CDR3, the DNA is TGTGCCTGGAGTAGGGAGGGGCGGCAGCCCCAGCATTTT. Protein: CAWSREGRQPQHF. The genes are TRBV30 and TRBJ1-5; a possible D gene is TRBD1 (5 bases). V shed 2 bases and J shed 7 bases, with 12 bases lying between them. CDR3 length: 13 amino acids. Germline CDR1 GTSNPN, CDR2 SVGIG (reference sequence).

The table lists this clonotype with a few counts. The chain employs TRBV29-1 and TRBJ2-5; the match to TRBD1 covers 7 bases. This CDR3 is built from 13 residues. The J segment lost 1 base and the V segment lost 3 bases, leaving 2 bases of the junction unmatched. Germline V gene sequence: CDR1 SQVTM, CDR2 ANQGSEA. CDR3 sequence (DNA): TGCAGCGTTGACAGGGGGAGCCAAGAGACCCAGTACTTC. It translates to CSVDRGSQETQYF. Full variable domain (remainder filled in from reference TRBV29-1 and TRBJ2-5): SAVISQKPSRDICQRGTSLTIQCQVDSQVTMMFWYRQQPGQSLTLIATANQGSEATYESGFVIDKFPISRPNLTFSTLTVSNMSPEDSSIYLCSVDRGSQETQYFGPGTRLLVL.

This clonotype was counted a few times. The V gene is TRBV7-9, the J gene TRBJ2-4, with no clear D. CDR3 size: 17 residues. Germline V gene data show CDR1 as SEHNR and CDR2 as FQNEAQ (reference sequence). Trimming stripped 3 bases from V and 0 bases from J, with 15 bases between. The CDR3: CASSFLESVLAKNIQYF. DNA of the CDR3: TGTGCCAGCAGCTTTCTCGAGAGTGTTCTAGCCAAAAACATTCAGTACTTC.

The rearrangement joins TRBV6-5 to TRBJ2-6; D gene unclear. V lost 0 bases and J 0 bases, leaving 9 bases between the germline ends. This CDR3 is built from 17 residues. From germline, CDR1 is MNHEY and CDR2 SVGAGI. CDR3 sequence reads: CASSYSDVSSGANVLTF. CDR3 bases: TGTGCCAGCAGTTACTCGGATGTCAGCTCTGGGGCCAACGTCCTGACTTTC.

This clonotype showed up just a few times. J is TRBJ2-1 and V is TRBV5-1; a possible D gene is TRBD1 (5 bases). The V end lost 0 bases, the J end lost 4 bases, and 11 bases lay between the germline ends. This CDR3 has 15 residues. Germline loops: CDR1 SGHRS, CDR2 YFSETQ. The CDR3 sequence is CASSLAGNGYNEQFF. CDR3 nucleotide sequence: TGCGCCAGCAGCTTGGCAGGGAATGGGTACAATGAGCAGTTCTTC.

The chain joins TRBV6-6 to TRBJ1-5; 8 nucleotides agree with TRBD1. Per the germline V gene, CDR1 is MNHNY and CDR2 is SVGAGI (reference sequence). This CDR3 region has 15 residues. After removal of 4 bases from V and 2 bases from J, the junction contained 4 bases not matched to a gene. The CDR3 loop reads CASSFSDRGNQPQHF. The CDR3 DNA follows: TGTGCCAGCAGTTTCTCGGACAGGGGCAATCAGCCCCAGCATTTT.

V gene TRBV15 combines with J gene TRBJ2-1, with no clear D. The ends were cut back, 0 bases at V and 4 bases at J, with 13 bases in the middle. The length of the CDR3 is 16 residues. Germline-derived CDR1 and CDR2 are LNHNV and YYDKDF (reference sequence). The CDR3 DNA follows: TGTGCCACCAGCAGAGATAGGGATGCGCGGTACAATGAGCAGTTCTTC. Translating it yields CATSRDRDARYNEQFF.

This clonotype was observed many times. V and J are TRBV20-1 and TRBJ2-1; D perhaps matches TRBD2 (5 bases). Germline V lookup: CDR1 DFQATT, CDR2 SNEGSKA (reference sequence). The CDR3 has 13 residues. Deletions cut 7 bases from V and 9 bases from J, with 19 bases between. CDR3 in amino acids: CSVPSEGWGEQFF. For the CDR3, the DNA is TGCAGTGTACCATCCGAGGGATGGGGTGAGCAGTTCTTC.

This CDR3 is CATSDPSRRRHNEQFF. CDR3 nucleotides: TGTGCCACCAGTGATCCCTCTCGCAGACGACACAATGAGCAGTTCTTC. V is TRBV24-1 and J is TRBJ2-1; D not certain. Per the germline V gene, CDR1 is KGHDR and CDR2 is SFDVKD. This CDR3 is built from 16 residues. The V end lost 3 bases, the J end lost 5 bases, and 16 bases lay between the germline ends.

This CDR3 is CASSFGGGYYGYTF. DNA of the CDR3: TGTGCCAGCAGTTTTGGGGGGGGATACTATGGCTACACCTTC. The chain links TRBV27 to TRBJ1-2; TRBD1 might be the D (5 bases). Looked up from germline, CDR1 is MNHEY and CDR2 is SMNVEV (reference sequence). This CDR3 is built from 14 residues. V was pared by 3 bases and J by 3 bases, with 11 bases between.